This T cell receptor (beta chain) was recorded in a study of T cells after yellow fever vaccination. At least ten counts were recorded for this clonotype. This CDR3 contains 17 residues. V lost 3 bases, J lost 3 bases, and 18 bases lay in between. In germline, CDR1 is LGHNA, CDR2 YSLEER. General study findings and limits: The CD4 compartment and the CD8 compartment contained a small share of clonotypes in common.

As TCR cDNA was made by 5'RACE template switching, a universal primer site and UMIs were added. TCRdb called the 5' RACE reads again in MiXCR, with one record for every CDR3 protein. The sample comprises around 60,000 distinct CDR3 sequences, approximately 5.5% of which are singletons, and less than 40% rests with the top ten. V and J are TRBV4-3 and TRBJ2-1; tentatively, D is TRBD1 or TRBD2 (6 bases each). This TCR was sampled from a man aged 18 to 30 who received the YFV17D yellow fever vaccine. This sample comprised PBMCs, either bulk or a sorted T-cell subset (CD4+, CD8+, memory, or dextramer-sorted; not recorded which), obtained on the day of the yellow fever booster vaccination. The CDR3: CASSHDDPGAFYNEQFF. In nucleotides, the CDR3 is TGCGCCAGCAGCCACGATGACCCGGGGGCCTTCTACAATGAGCAGTTCTTC.